The source of this TCR beta chain is a study of type 1 and type 2 diabetes patients. Study at large: Participants included type 1 and type 2 diabetes patients plus nondiabetic controls. Magnetic bead positive selection isolated CD4+ or CD8+ T cells from PBMCs. Sequencing for the whole study yielded 18,976,912 paired-end reads.

Germline CDR1 and CDR2: GTSNPN and SVGIG (reference sequence). V shed 8 bases and J 5 bases; nucleotides not matched to a gene: 8. The CDR3 length is 12 residues. Concerning this clonotype: The antigen remains undetermined.

PCR was run on genomic DNA. Multiplex PCR with 30 forward and 13 reverse primers amplified the TCR beta CDR3. MiXCR was run by TCRdb on the multiplex PCR reads, yielding one entry per CDR3 protein. Of 250,000 or so distinct CDR3 sequences listed, roughly 48% are singletons. Findings and limits, study-wide: In type 2 diabetes, highly-expanded CD4+ clones took a median around 4% of reads.

This sequence joins TRBV30 and TRBJ1-1, with 7 bases lining up with TRBD1. The TCR was taken from a man aged 18 to 29 with type 2 diabetes. Sequencing used peripheral blood mononuclear cells (PBMCs). The CDR3 bases are TGTGCCGGGTCCAGGGGGGGGACTGAAGCTTTCTTT. This gives the protein CAGSRGGTEAFF.